This T cell receptor (beta chain) is drawn from a study of T cell clones after liver transplantation. For the study at large: TCRbeta sequencing after a pre-transplant mixed lymphocyte reaction identified graft-donor-reactive clones, later tracked in post-transplant blood.

Sequencing used immunoSEQ multiplex PCR; TCRdb keeps in-frame clones, though not all of them. The sample consists of tens of thousands of clones, around 70% of them appearing once. With respect to this clone: The target antigen is unknown.

V was clipped by 6 bases and J by 2 bases, with 7 bases between them. In germline, CDR1 is MNHNY, CDR2 SVGAGI (reference sequence). This CDR3 spans 13 amino acids. Study conclusions and caveats: Conclusions were preliminary, with small, heterogeneous patient groups.

This chain joins TRBV6-6 and TRBJ2-2, with unresolved D. The material sequenced was CD4+ T cells from blood, taken at the 22-month timepoint. The receptor's source is a human patient who received a liver transplant. The graft donor may have contributed some T cells. CDR3 protein: CASRPDNTGELFF. CDR3 nucleotides: TGTGCCAGCAGACCAGATAACACCGGGGAGCTGTTTTTT.